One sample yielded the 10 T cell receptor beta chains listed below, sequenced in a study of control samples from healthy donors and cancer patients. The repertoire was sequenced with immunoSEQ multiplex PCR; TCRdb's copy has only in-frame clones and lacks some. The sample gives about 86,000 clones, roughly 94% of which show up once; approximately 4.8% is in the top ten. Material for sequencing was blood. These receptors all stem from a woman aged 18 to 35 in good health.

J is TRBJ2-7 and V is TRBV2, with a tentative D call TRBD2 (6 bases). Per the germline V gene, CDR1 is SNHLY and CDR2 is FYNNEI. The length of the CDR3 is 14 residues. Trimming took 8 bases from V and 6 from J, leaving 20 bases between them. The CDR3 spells CASLEMTSGGEQYF. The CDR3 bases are TGTGCCAGCCTTGAAATGACTAGTGGGGGCGAGCAGTACTTC.

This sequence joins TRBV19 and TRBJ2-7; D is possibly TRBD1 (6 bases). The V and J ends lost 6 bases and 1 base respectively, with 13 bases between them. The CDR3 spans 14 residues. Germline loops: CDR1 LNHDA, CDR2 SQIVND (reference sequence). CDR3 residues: CASSPGQASYEQYF. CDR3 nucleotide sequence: TGTGCCAGTAGCCCGGGACAAGCGTCCTACGAGCAGTACTTC.

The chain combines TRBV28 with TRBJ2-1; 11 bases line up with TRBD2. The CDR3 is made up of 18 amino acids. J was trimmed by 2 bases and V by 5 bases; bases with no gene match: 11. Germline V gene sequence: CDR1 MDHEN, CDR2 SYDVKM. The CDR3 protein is CASSPDWGLADTYNEQFF. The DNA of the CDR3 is TGTGCCAGCAGTCCGGATTGGGGACTAGCGGACACCTACAATGAGCAGTTCTTC.

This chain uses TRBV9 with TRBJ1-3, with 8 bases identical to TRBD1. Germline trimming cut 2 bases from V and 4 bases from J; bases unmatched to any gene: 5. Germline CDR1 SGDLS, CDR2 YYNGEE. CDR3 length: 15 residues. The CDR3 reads CASSVQGARGNTIYF. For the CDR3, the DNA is TGTGCCAGCAGCGTCCAGGGGGCGCGCGGAAACACCATATATTTT.

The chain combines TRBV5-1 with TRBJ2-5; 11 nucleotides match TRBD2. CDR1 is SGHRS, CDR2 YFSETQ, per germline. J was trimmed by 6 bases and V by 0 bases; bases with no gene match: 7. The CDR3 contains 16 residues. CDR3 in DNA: TGCGCCAGCAGCTTGGGGTTAGCGGGGGGGCCGAAGACCCAGTACTTC. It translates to CASSLGLAGGPKTQYF.

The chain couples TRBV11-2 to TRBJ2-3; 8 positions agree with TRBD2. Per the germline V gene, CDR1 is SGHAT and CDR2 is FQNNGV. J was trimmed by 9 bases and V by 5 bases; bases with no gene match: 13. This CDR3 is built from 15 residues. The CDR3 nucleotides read TGTGCCAGCAGCACTAGCCCGGGGGGGCAGGGGACGCAGTATTTT. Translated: CASSTSPGGQGTQYF.

The CDR3 nucleotides read TGTGCCAGCAGGGGGAGACGGGGTGGCAATCAGCCCCAGCATTTT. This codes for CASRGRRGGNQPQHF. The chain carries TRBV2 and TRBJ1-5; D call uncertain. The CDR3 runs to 15 residues. The germline V gene encodes CDR1 SNHLY and CDR2 FYNNEI. V was pared by 6 bases and J by 2 bases, with 14 bases between.

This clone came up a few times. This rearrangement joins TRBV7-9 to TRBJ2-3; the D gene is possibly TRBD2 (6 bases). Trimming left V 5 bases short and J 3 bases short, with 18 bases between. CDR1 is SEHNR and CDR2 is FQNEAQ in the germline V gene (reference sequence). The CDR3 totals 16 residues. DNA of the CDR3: TGTGCCAGCAGCAATATAGCGGAAGGGCGGACAGATACGCAGTATTTT. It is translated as CASSNIAEGRTDTQYF.

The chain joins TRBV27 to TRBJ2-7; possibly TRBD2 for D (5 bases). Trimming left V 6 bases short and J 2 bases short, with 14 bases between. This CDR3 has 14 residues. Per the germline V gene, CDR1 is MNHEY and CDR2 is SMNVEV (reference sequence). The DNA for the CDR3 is TGTGCCAGCAGACTCGCGGAGGTCCCCTACGAGCAGTACTTC. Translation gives CASRLAEVPYEQYF.

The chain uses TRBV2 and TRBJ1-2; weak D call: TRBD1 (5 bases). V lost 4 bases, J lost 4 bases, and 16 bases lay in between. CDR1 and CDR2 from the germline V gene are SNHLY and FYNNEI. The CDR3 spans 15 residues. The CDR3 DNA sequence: TGTGCCAGCAGTGCTGGGACGGTAGTTGGCTATGGCTACACCTTC. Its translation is CASSAGTVVGYGYTF.